These 24 T cell receptor beta chains share one sample of origin, sequenced in a study of shared clonotypes between healthy human individuals. CD45RO-negative cells were positively selected for CCR7, leaving out terminally differentiated effector memory CD45RA+ cells. Sequencing used immunoSEQ multiplex PCR; TCRdb keeps in-frame clones, though not all of them. The table shows about 2.1 million clones, with around 93% occurring only once. The specimen sequenced was naive CD8+ T cells from PBMCs. Receptors were obtained from a man aged 18 to 30 in good health. Some clones in this sample may be carry-over from other donors' samples.

This rearrangement joins TRBV21-1 to TRBJ2-7; TRBD1, the table's D call, lacks a check against the DNA. TRBV21-1 is a known pseudogene. This CDR3 is built from 17 residues. CDR3 loop: CASSTRECGGGGYEQYF. As DNA, the CDR3 is TGTGCCAGCAGCACCAGAGAGTGCGGAGGGGGCGGCTACGAGCAGTACTTC.

V and J are TRBV5-4 and TRBJ1-6; D may be TRBD1 (6 bases). The CDR3 sequence is 14 residues long. Germline lookup yields CDR1 SGHNT and CDR2 YYREEE (reference sequence). V shed 0 bases and J shed 10 bases, with 11 bases lying between them. DNA of the CDR3: TGTGCCAGCAGCTTGGAACAGGGATGGTCACCCCTCCACTTT. Translating gives CASSLEQGWSPLHF. The whole variable domain, remainder taken from reference TRBV5-4 and TRBJ1-6, is ETGVTQSPTHLIKTRGQQVTLRCSSQSGHNTVSWYQQALGQGPQFIFQYYREEENGRGNFPPRFSGLQFPNYSSELNVNALELDDSALYLCASSLEQGWSPLHFGNGTRLTVT.

As to this clone: One end of the junction does not line up with germline, which may come from a read error. The sample carries other DNA sequences with the same CDR3. The V and J genes are TRBV28 and TRBJ2-7; possibly TRBD1 or TRBD2 for D (5 bases each). The V gene's germline CDR1 is MDHEN and CDR2 SYDVKM. The CDR3 sequence is 16 residues long. The CDR3 region is CASSLNRDRPSYEQYF. The CDR3 DNA reads as TGTGCTAGCAGTTTAAACCGGGACCGGCCCTCCTACGAGCAGTACTTC.

The genes are TRBV11-3 and TRBJ2-5; D uncertain. V lost 1 base, J lost 5 bases, and 14 bases lay in between. The CDR3 runs to 15 residues. CDR1 is SGHNT and CDR2 is YENEEA in the germline V gene. CDR3 DNA: TGTGCCAGCAGCTTAGGCGACTCGCGCGCCGAGACCCAGTACTTC. It is translated as CASSLGDSRAETQYF. The full variable domain, its missing parts supplied by reference TRBV11-3 and TRBJ2-5, is EAGVVQSPRYKIIEKKQPVAFWCNPISGHNTLYWYLQNLGQGPELLIRYENEEAVDDSQLPKDRFSAERLKGVDSTLKIQPAELGDSAVYLCASSLGDSRAETQYFGPGTRLLVL.

This sequence joins TRBV11-2 and TRBJ2-5, with D possibly being TRBD2 (6 bases). The CDR3 extends over 15 amino acids. V was clipped by 1 base and J by 2 bases, with 11 bases between them. Germline-derived CDR1 and CDR2 are SGHAT and FQNNGV. The CDR3 reads CASSLAGEWQETQYF. The CDR3, as DNA: TGTGCCAGCAGCTTAGCGGGAGAGTGGCAAGAGACCCAGTACTTC.

The gene calls are TRBV27 and TRBJ1-1; D is uncertain. The length of the CDR3 is 14 residues. Germline CDR1 MNHEY, CDR2 SMNVEV (reference sequence). The V gene lost 5 bases and the J gene lost 0 bases, with 10 bases spanning the gap. The CDR3 region is CASSNRALNTEAFF. CDR3 nucleotide sequence: TGTGCCAGCAGTAACAGAGCATTGAACACTGAAGCTTTCTTT.

Points on this clone: Other DNA variants within this sample encode the same CDR3. This sequence joins TRBV27 and TRBJ2-7; D is uncertain. The CDR3 loop spans 15 amino acids. V lost 0 bases and J lost 0, with 9 bases in between. The V gene's germline CDR1 is MNHEY and CDR2 SMNVEV (reference sequence). CDR3 region: CASSLSAGLSYEQYF. CDR3 nucleotides: TGTGCCAGCAGTTTATCGGCCGGGCTCTCCTACGAGCAGTACTTC.

The chain uses TRBV6-6 and TRBJ2-7; 14 nucleotides match TRBD2. CDR1 and CDR2 from the germline V gene are MNHNY and SVGAGI (reference sequence). The CDR3 spans 16 residues. V dropped 7 bases and J dropped 4; count of bases not matched to a gene: 9. The CDR3 loop is CASIARGTSGSYEQYF. Written as DNA, the CDR3 is TGTGCCAGCATCGCACGCGGGACTAGCGGGAGTTACGAGCAGTACTTC.

The J gene is TRBJ2-5, the V gene TRBV7-9, with 11 bases that match TRBD2. The CDR3 has 17 residues. Unmatched junction bases numbered 13, after V lost 5 bases and J lost 5 bases. The germline gives CDR1 SEHNR, CDR2 FQNEAQ (reference sequence). The CDR3 region is CASSPRLAGPLLETQYF. Here the CDR3 DNA reads TGTGCCAGCAGCCCTAGACTAGCGGGACCTCTATTGGAGACCCAGTACTTC.

The V call is TRBV27, the J call TRBJ1-4; no firm D call. The V end was cut by 6 bases, the J end by 8 bases, with 7 bases between. CDR3 length equals 11 residues. Germline V lookup: CDR1 MNHEY, CDR2 SMNVEV (reference sequence). The CDR3 DNA follows: TGTGCCAGCAGGGGAAGGGAAAAACTGTTTTTT. Translating gives CASRGREKLFF.

The chain combines TRBV6-6 with TRBJ2-7, with 9 bases aligning to TRBD2. The V gene's germline CDR1 is MNHNY and CDR2 SVGAGI (reference sequence). V lost 7 bases and J lost 3; bases outside the gene matches: 7. The length of the CDR3 is 14 residues. CDR3 bases: TGTGCCAGCACCGTTAGCGGGAGCCTCTACGAGCAGTACTTC. Translation gives CASTVSGSLYEQYF.

The rearrangement links TRBV7-8 to TRBJ1-4, with D tentatively TRBD1 (5 bases). In germline, CDR1 is SGHVS, CDR2 FQNEAQ. This CDR3 is built from 15 residues. Trimming removed 1 base at V and 8 bases at J, with 14 bases between. The CDR3 here is CASSLDAGLREKLFF. CDR3 nucleotide sequence: TGTGCCAGCAGCTTAGATGCGGGACTTCGGGAAAAACTGTTTTTT.

The chain carries TRBV2 and TRBJ1-3, with 7 bases fitting TRBD1. Germline loops: CDR1 SNHLY, CDR2 FYNNEI. The CDR3 is made up of 14 amino acids. V trimming: 5 bases; J trimming: 5 bases; junction bases outside the gene matches: 6. The CDR3 region is CASSLGQARNTIYF. In DNA form, the CDR3 reads TGTGCCAGCAGTCTCGGACAGGCTAGAAACACCATATATTTT. The full variable domain, rest sourced from reference TRBV2 and TRBJ1-3, is EPEVTQTPSHQVTQMGQEVILRCVPISNHLYFYWYRQILGQKVEFLVSFYNNEISEKSEIFDDQFSVERPDGSNFTLKIRSTKLEDSAMYFCASSLGQARNTIYFGEGSWLTVV.

Points on this clone: Other DNA variants within this sample encode the same CDR3. V is TRBV27 and J is TRBJ2-1; weak D call: TRBD2 (6 bases). With 7 bases removed from V and 5 bases from J, the gap between germline ends came to 6 bases. This CDR3 comprises 11 residues. CDR1 and CDR2 from the germline V gene are MNHEY and SMNVEV (reference sequence). The CDR3 is CASTSDNEQFF. The CDR3 DNA reads TGTGCCAGCACTAGCGACAATGAGCAGTTCTTC.

The chain links TRBV7-6 to TRBJ2-7; no firm D call. CDR3 length: 12 residues. Germline loops: CDR1 SGHVS, CDR2 FNYEAQ. V lost 2 bases and J lost 5, with 7 bases in between. CDR3 nucleotide sequence: TGTGCCAGCAGCTTATTGGGTGACGAGCAGTACTTC. Translated: CASSLLGDEQYF.

The chain carries TRBV6-5 and TRBJ2-1; 9 bases align to TRBD2. The V gene end was trimmed by 6 bases and the J gene end by 5 bases; junction bases not matched to a gene: 8. The germline V gene has CDR1 MNHEY and CDR2 SVGAGI. This CDR3 region has 15 residues. The CDR3, as DNA: TGTGCCAGCAGCCGACCTAGCGGGAACCACAATGAGCAGTTCTTC. This sequence encodes CASSRPSGNHNEQFF.

The chain combines TRBV19 with TRBJ2-5; tentative D call: TRBD1 (7 bases). The CDR3 spans 13 residues. Trimming removed 10 bases at V and 4 bases at J, with 16 bases between. Germline lookup yields CDR1 LNHDA and CDR2 SQIVND (reference sequence). CDR3 region: CATRGQGGETQYF. CDR3 sequence (DNA): TGTGCCACACGGGGCCAGGGGGGAGAGACCCAGTACTTC.

The CDR3 DNA sequence: TGTGCCAGCTCTCCCGGAGCATCAATCGAGCAGTACTTC. Translation gives CASSPGASIEQYF. The rearrangement uses TRBV18 and TRBJ2-7; no reliable D call. The CDR3 is 13 amino acids. CDR1 and CDR2 (germline): KGHSH, LQKENI. Between the trimmed V and J ends, which lost 6 bases and 6 bases, there was a span of 15 bases.

This clone is a singleton in its sample. The chain combines TRBV5-1 with TRBJ2-7; 9 bases align to TRBD1. The CDR3 is made up of 16 amino acids. The germline gives CDR1 SGHRS, CDR2 YFSETQ. The V and J ends lost 4 bases and 2 bases, in that order; junction bases with no gene match: 10. CDR3 sequence: CASSPAVGQGPYEQYF. CDR3 nucleotides: TGCGCCAGCAGCCCGGCGGTGGGACAGGGTCCCTACGAGCAGTACTTC.

The chain combines TRBV19 with TRBJ1-4, with a tentative D call TRBD1 (5 bases). V was clipped by 3 bases and J by 0 bases, with 14 bases between them. This CDR3 comprises 17 residues. Germline loops: CDR1 LNHDA, CDR2 SQIVND (reference sequence). The CDR3 protein is CASSIRDGHATNEKLFF. CDR3 nucleotide sequence: TGTGCCAGTAGTATCCGGGACGGACATGCAACTAATGAAAAACTGTTTTTT. Combining the CDR3 with reference TRBV19 and TRBJ1-4 gives the whole variable domain DGGITQSPKYLFRKEGQNVTLSCEQNLNHDAMYWYRQDPGQGLRLIYYSQIVNDFQKGDIAEGYSVSREKKESFPLTVTSAQKNPTAFYLCASSIRDGHATNEKLFFGSGTQLSVL.

This chain uses TRBV7-8 with TRBJ2-1; D remains ambiguous. Looked up from germline, CDR1 is SGHVS and CDR2 is FQNEAQ. Trimming shortened V by 5 bases and J by 4 bases, and 12 bases separated the two germline ends. The CDR3 has 14 residues. CDR3 nucleotide sequence: TGTGCCAGCAGCCCGAAACCTCAATACAATGAGCAGTTCTTC. This encodes CASSPKPQYNEQFF.

The chain combines TRBV6-1 with TRBJ1-5; D is possibly TRBD1 (5 bases). The V end lost 3 bases, the J end lost 7 bases, and 10 bases lay between the germline ends. CDR3 length: 13 amino acids. Germline V CDR1 and CDR2: MNHNS, SASEGT. This CDR3 reads CASSDWGDQPQHF. CDR3 coding DNA: TGTGCCAGCAGTGATTGGGGGGACCAGCCCCAGCATTTT.

The J gene is TRBJ2-7, the V gene TRBV11-2, with 11 positions matching TRBD2. CDR1 is SGHAT and CDR2 is FQNNGV in the germline V gene. V dropped 5 bases and J dropped 7; count of bases not matched to a gene: 13. This CDR3 comprises 16 residues. The DNA for the CDR3 is TGTGCCAGCAGCCCCAACCCGGGACTAGCGGAGTTAGAGCAGTACTTC. Translating it yields CASSPNPGLAELEQYF.

This chain connects TRBV27 to TRBJ1-2; D is unresolved. Germline V gene lookup returns CDR1 MNHEY and CDR2 SMNVEV (reference sequence). Trimming stripped 6 bases from V and 4 bases from J, with 9 bases between. This CDR3 region has 12 residues. The CDR3 nucleotides are TGTGCCAGCAGATGGGATAGCTATGGCTACACCTTC. Protein sequence: CASRWDSYGYTF.